This entry describes one TCR beta chain. Antigen: not known. TCRdb's table, derived via immunoSEQ multiplex PCR, lists solely in-frame clones and lacks some. The sample carries 40,000 to 55,000 clones, 91% recorded once. The data stem from a study of graft-versus-host responses after intestinal transplantation. Study as a whole: The study gave all recipients anti-thymocyte globulin induction, then tacrolimus and steroids for approximately three years. Findings and limits, study-wide: Early post-transplant declines in HvG were associated with peak levels of circulating GvH clones. Some GvH clones appeared in ileal mucosa or blood before recipient bone marrow.

Per the germline V gene, CDR1 is SGHDT and CDR2 is YYEEEE. CDR3 length: 17 residues. V lost 1 base to trimming and J lost 7 bases; unmatched junction nucleotides: 12. This specimen consisted of PBMCs, obtained 524 days after transplant. The chain carries TRBV5-6 and TRBJ2-2; TRBD2 agrees at 8 bases. The source is a human patient who received an intestinal transplant, so some T cells may come from the graft donor. This CDR3 is CASSLIGREGRDGELFF. As DNA, the CDR3 is TGTGCCAGCAGCTTGATTGGACGGGAGGGCCGTGACGGGGAGCTGTTTTTT.